This T cell receptor (beta chain) comes out of a study of post-analysis software for immune sequencing data. Across the whole study: Included courses were relapsing-remitting and secondary progressive multiple sclerosis; progressive-relapsing multiple sclerosis was also included.

On this clonotype itself: Its specificity is unknown.

Unique molecular identifiers had been added to the TCR beta cDNA libraries. TCRdb re-called the PCR reads through MiXCR, storing one row per CDR3 protein. The sample has some 690,000 distinct CDR3 sequences, more than 50% seen once. This CDR3 region has 16 residues. Germline lookup yields CDR1 LGHNA and CDR2 YSLEER. Trimming stripped 0 bases from V and 8 bases from J, with 17 bases between. General study results and limits: Multiple sclerosis patients showed significantly lower normalized Chao1 diversity than controls did. Same-batch samples co-clustered strongly by F measure. Included in a set of five TRBV segments more frequent in patients than controls were TRBV5-6, TRBV5-1 and TRBV20-1.

The sequence was obtained from a girl aged 2 to 10 with multiple sclerosis. The genes are TRBV4-3 and TRBJ2-1; the D gene is possibly TRBD2 (6 bases). Sequencing was performed on blood. CDR3 residues: CASSQDMTGLPHEQFF. CDR3 bases: TGCGCCAGCAGCCAAGATATGACCGGACTACCACATGAGCAGTTCTTC.